The 20 T cell receptor beta chains presented below share a single source sample, sequenced in a study of T-cell memory formation after mild COVID-19. TCRdb redid the calling of the 5' RACE reads with MiXCR, one entry per CDR3 protein. The sample records 200,000 to 300,000 distinct CDR3 sequences, roughly a tenth being singletons. The sample consisted of PBMCs or a T cell subset sorted from them (not recorded which). The receptors stem from a man younger than 35 who had mild COVID-19 (a few samples of this study predate the infection). Cell type and time point are not known.

The rearrangement links TRBV24-1 to TRBJ2-2, with D perhaps matching TRBD2 (6 bases). This CDR3 has 12 residues. Germline assignment: CDR1 KGHDR and CDR2 SFDVKD. V was trimmed by 9 bases and J by 5 bases, leaving 9 bases between them. The DNA for the CDR3 is TGTGCCACCCGAGCGGGTACCGGGGAGCTGTTTTTT. This translates into CATRAGTGELFF.

This clonotype occurred a few times. The chain recombines TRBV5-4 with TRBJ1-2; 9 positions agree with TRBD1. V trimming: 5 bases; J trimming: 7 bases; junction bases outside the gene matches: 6. The germline CDR1 and CDR2 sequences are SGHNT and YYREEE (reference sequence). This CDR3 spans 13 amino acids. The chain's CDR3 is CASREQGAGGYTF. Here the CDR3 DNA reads TGTGCCAGCAGGGAACAGGGGGCAGGTGGCTACACCTTC.

The chain recombines TRBV7-2 with TRBJ2-7; D might be TRBD2 (5 bases). From germline, CDR1 is SGHTA and CDR2 FQGNSA. Trimming pared 4 bases from V and 4 bases from J, leaving 14 bases between. The CDR3 has 14 residues. DNA of the CDR3: TGTGCCAGCAGCTCCCCGGAGGCACCTTACGAGCAGTACTTC. This codes for CASSSPEAPYEQYF.

V usage is TRBV7-2 and J usage is TRBJ1-3; D not certain. CDR3 length: 15 residues. Between the trimmed V and J ends, which lost 3 bases and 2 bases, there was a span of 11 bases. In germline, CDR1 is SGHTA, CDR2 FQGNSA. The CDR3 sequence is CASSFDGRTGNTIYF. DNA for the CDR3: TGTGCCAGCAGCTTCGACGGCCGTACTGGAAACACCATATATTTT.

This clonotype has a handful of counts. The rearrangement links TRBV6-2 or TRBV6-3 to TRBJ2-7; 8 nucleotides agree with TRBD1. Per the germline V gene, CDR1 is MNHEY and CDR2 is SVGEGT. The CDR3 sequence is 16 residues long. Trimming took 7 bases from V and 2 from J; bases not matched to a gene: 13. CDR3 DNA sequence: TGTGCCAGCACCAGAGCAGGGGGCCTTTCCCCCTACGAGCAGTACTTC. This sequence encodes CASTRAGGLSPYEQYF.

This clonotype was seen a few times. The chain carries TRBV6-5 and TRBJ2-6, with 11 bases that match TRBD1. Unmatched junction bases numbered 9, after V lost 10 bases and J lost 4 bases. CDR3 length: 16 amino acids. CDR1 and CDR2 from the germline V gene are MNHEY and SVGAGI. This CDR3 reads CATRTGGLTGANVLTF. In DNA, the CDR3 is TGTGCCACCAGGACAGGGGGCCTCACAGGGGCCAACGTCCTGACTTTC.

A few counts support this clonotype. The chain couples TRBV5-1 to TRBJ1-2; D is possibly TRBD1 (5 bases). Trimming cost V 3 bases and J 4 bases, with 13 bases left between them. Germline V CDR1 and CDR2: SGHRS, YFSETQ. The CDR3 runs to 14 residues. CDR3 residues: CASSSRGDFYGYTF. CDR3 sequence (DNA): TGCGCCAGCAGCTCCCGAGGGGACTTCTATGGCTACACCTTC.

This clonotype has a count of ten or more. The V and J genes are TRBV7-2 and TRBJ2-3; perhaps TRBD2 as D (5 bases). The CDR3 loop spans 15 amino acids. The germline V gene has CDR1 SGHTA and CDR2 FQGNSA. The ends were cut back, 3 bases at V and 3 bases at J, with 13 bases in the middle. CDR3 residues: CASSFAGLFTDTQYF. The CDR3 DNA is TGTGCCAGCAGCTTCGCAGGACTTTTTACAGATACGCAGTATTTT.

J is TRBJ1-2 and V is TRBV2; TRBD1 aligns across 9 bases. Germline CDR1 SNHLY, CDR2 FYNNEI. V was pared by 6 bases and J by 6 bases, with 8 bases of the junction left unmatched. CDR3 length: 14 amino acids. CDR3 residues: CASSGGQGFDGYTF. The CDR3 DNA reads as TGTGCCAGCAGCGGGGGACAGGGTTTTGATGGCTACACCTTC.

A few counts support this clonotype. V gene TRBV6-5 combines with J gene TRBJ2-7, with 9 bases aligning to TRBD1. The CDR3 has 13 residues. V dropped 6 bases and J dropped 6; count of bases not matched to a gene: 6. Germline CDR1 reads MNHEY; CDR2 reads SVGAGI. The CDR3 nucleotides read TGTGCCAGCAGCACGGACAGGGGCGTCGAGCAGTACGTC. It codes for CASSTDRGVEQYV.

This clonotype was seen a handful of times. This sequence joins TRBV7-2 and TRBJ1-6; D is ambiguous. V shed 5 bases and J shed 6 bases, with 17 bases lying between them. The CDR3 spans 16 residues. CDR1 SGHTA and CDR2 FQGNSA come from the germline V gene. Here the CDR3 DNA reads TGTGCCAGCAGCCCAACGGAGGCTTCGGGTAATTCACCCCTCCACTTT. Translated: CASSPTEASGNSPLHF.

The J gene is TRBJ2-7, the V gene TRBV20-1; D is undetermined. The CDR3 extends over 13 amino acids. V was pared by 8 bases and J by 2 bases, with 16 bases between. Germline V gene data show CDR1 as DFQATT and CDR2 as SNEGSKA (reference sequence). The CDR3 here is CSTSPGSPYEQYF. DNA for the CDR3: TGCAGTACCAGTCCTGGATCCCCCTACGAGCAGTACTTC.

The chain couples TRBV18 to TRBJ2-7, with TRBD1 matching 9 bases. The CDR3 runs to 14 residues. From germline, CDR1 is KGHSH and CDR2 LQKENI. Trimming at V came to 6 bases and at J to 3 bases, leaving 6 bases not matched to a gene. In DNA form, the CDR3 reads TGTGCCAGCTCGCCGGGACAGGGAAACTACGAGCAGTACTTC. Translated, it gives CASSPGQGNYEQYF.

There are a few counts of this clonotype. This chain uses TRBV20-1 with TRBJ2-7; 7 bases align to TRBD1. The V gene's germline CDR1 is DFQATT and CDR2 SNEGSKA (reference sequence). The CDR3 loop spans 14 amino acids. With 0 bases clipped from V and 4 bases from J, the junction kept 6 bases outside the gene matches. Here the CDR3 reads CSARDTGQKYEQYV. The CDR3 coding sequence is TGCAGTGCTAGAGATACGGGACAGAAATACGAGCAGTACGTC.

This clonotype appeared a few times. The rearrangement links TRBV4-2 to TRBJ2-3; no reliable D call. Per the germline V gene, CDR1 is LGHNA and CDR2 is YNFKEQ. The CDR3 length is 18 residues. The V end was cut by 4 bases, the J end by 1 base, with 21 bases between. The CDR3 sequence: CASSPRRSSPTGTDTQYF. CDR3 nucleotide sequence: TGTGCCAGCAGCCCACGTCGTTCGTCCCCGACGGGCACAGATACGCAGTATTTT.

The table lists this clonotype with a few counts. The V and J genes are TRBV7-2 and TRBJ2-3; no reliable D call. Trimming removed 5 bases at V and 0 bases at J, with 12 bases between. The germline V gene has CDR1 SGHTA and CDR2 FQGNSA. This CDR3 comprises 15 residues. CDR3 sequence: CASSTRLVSTDTQYF. The CDR3, as DNA: TGTGCCAGCAGCACCAGACTCGTTAGCACAGATACGCAGTATTTT.

This clonotype came up a few times. The chain has TRBV4-1 and TRBJ1-1; D perhaps matches TRBD1 (6 bases). Germline CDR1 reads MGHRA; CDR2 reads YSYEKL. The germline V and J ends were trimmed by 4 bases and 8 bases, with 26 bases remaining between them. This CDR3 has 17 residues. DNA of the CDR3: TGCGCCAGCAGCCTAGGGCCCCCCGGTGGTCAGGGGAACGAAGCTTTCTTT. Protein: CASSLGPPGGQGNEAFF.

This clonotype was observed many times. This rearrangement joins TRBV12-3 or TRBV12-4 to TRBJ2-5; D remains unclear. The CDR3 has 12 residues. With 5 bases removed from V and 10 bases from J, the gap between germline ends came to 14 bases. The CDR3 region has the DNA TGTGCCAGCAGTCAGGCACCCTCCATCCAGTACTTC. This encodes CASSQAPSIQYF.

This clonotype was seen ten or more times. This chain uses TRBV20-1 with TRBJ2-5; 8 bases align to TRBD2. Losses at the gene ends were 3 bases for V and 5 bases for J; bases not matched to a gene: 11. In germline, CDR1 is DFQATT, CDR2 SNEGSKA (reference sequence). There are 15 residues in the CDR3. The DNA for the CDR3 is TGCAGTGCTAGGCAGGTAGCGGGGATGTGGGAGACCCAGTACTTC. It is translated as CSARQVAGMWETQYF.

The table lists this clonotype with a few counts. CDR3 DNA sequence: TGTGCCAGCAGTCCCCGCAGGCAGGGGGCGCCTGGCTACACCTTC. It translates to CASSPRRQGAPGYTF. V and J are TRBV12-3 or TRBV12-4 and TRBJ1-2, with 8 positions matching TRBD1. With 5 bases clipped from V and 7 bases from J, the junction kept 12 bases outside the gene matches. The CDR3 has 15 residues.